The 12 T cell receptor beta chains listed next were all sequenced from one sample in a study of OX40 agonist ivuxolimab in advanced cancers. Profiled with immunoSEQ multiplex PCR; TCRdb holds only in-frame clones, not every one. This sample carries 75,000 to 100,000 clones, 91% of them seen once, and the ten largest clones take around 0.32%. This specimen consisted of CD4+ or CD8+ T cells sorted from blood, obtained in a trial of the OX40 agonist ivuxolimab. These receptors originate from an adult with an advanced solid tumor such as melanoma, head and neck, liver or kidney cancer.

The chain combines TRBV11-2 with TRBJ2-1; weak D call: TRBD1 (6 bases). This CDR3 spans 14 amino acids. Germline V gives CDR1 SGHAT, CDR2 FQNNGV. The germline V and J ends were trimmed by 7 bases and 7 bases, with 17 bases remaining between them. The CDR3 sequence: CASIRDTVGNEQFF. The CDR3 DNA reads TGTGCCAGCATCAGGGACACCGTAGGGAATGAGCAGTTCTTC. The whole variable domain, remainder taken from reference TRBV11-2 and TRBJ2-1, is EAGVAQSPRYKIIEKRQSVAFWCNPISGHATLYWYQQILGQGPKLLIQFQNNGVVDDSQLPKDRFSAERLKGVDSTLKIQPAKLEDSAVYLCASIRDTVGNEQFFGPGTRLTVL.

This clone was detected a few times. The rearrangement links TRBV6-5 to TRBJ2-7; TRBD2 agrees at 10 bases. CDR3 size: 15 residues. Germline loops: CDR1 MNHEY, CDR2 SVGAGI. V gave up 6 bases and J gave up 5 bases; unmatched junction bases: 10. In nucleotides, the CDR3 is TGTGCCAGCAGCCACTTAGCGGGAGGAAACCACGAGCAGTACTTC. It encodes CASSHLAGGNHEQYF.

V and J are TRBV7-6 and TRBJ2-3, with 8 bases that match TRBD2. V was pared by 1 base and J by 4 bases, with 7 bases of the junction left unmatched. The CDR3 loop spans 16 amino acids. Germline V lookup: CDR1 SGHVS, CDR2 FNYEAQ. CDR3 in DNA: TGTGCCAGCAGCTTAGGTCAAGCGGGAGTTGCAGATACGCAGTATTTT. The encoded protein is CASSLGQAGVADTQYF.

This chain connects TRBV6-6 to TRBJ1-1, with a weak D call TRBD1 (6 bases). Looked up from germline, CDR1 is MNHNY and CDR2 is SVGAGI (reference sequence). This CDR3 is 13 amino acids long. V was cut by 2 bases and J by 3 bases, with 7 bases left in between. CDR3 loop: CASSYKGDTEAFF. CDR3 nucleotide sequence: TGTGCCAGCAGTTACAAGGGGGACACTGAAGCTTTCTTT.

This clone has a single count. V is TRBV5-1 and J is TRBJ2-1; TRBD2 aligns across 11 bases. CDR1 is SGHRS, CDR2 YFSETQ, per germline. CDR3 length: 20 amino acids. The V and J ends lost 0 bases and 0 bases, in that order; junction bases with no gene match: 11. CDR3 DNA: TGCGCCAGCAGCTTGGCCACCGGGACTAGCGGTACGAGCTCCTACAATGAGCAGTTCTTC. Translating it yields CASSLATGTSGTSSYNEQFF.

V gene TRBV5-1 combines with J gene TRBJ2-3, with 8 nucleotides matching TRBD2. The CDR3 length is 15 residues. Trimming removed 4 bases from V and 4 bases from J; junction bases left unmatched: 8. CDR1 is SGHRS, CDR2 YFSETQ, per germline. The chain's CDR3 is CASSPTGLASDTQYF. In DNA, the CDR3 is TGCGCCAGCAGCCCAACCGGACTAGCCTCAGATACGCAGTATTTT. The variable domain in full, with the rest retrieved from reference TRBV5-1 and TRBJ2-3, is KAGVTQTPRYLIKTRGQQVTLSCSPISGHRSVSWYQQTPGQGLQFLFEYFSETQRNKGNFPGRFSGRQFSNSRSEMNVSTLELGDSALYLCASSPTGLASDTQYFGPGTRLTVL.

The chain recombines TRBV19 with TRBJ2-5, with 7 bases identical to TRBD2. CDR3 size: 15 residues. Germline V gene sequence: CDR1 LNHDA, CDR2 SQIVND (reference sequence). V shed 5 bases, J shed 5 bases, and the junction held 11 bases outside the gene matches. The CDR3 DNA reads as TGTGCCAGTAGTCCCCGGGAGGTGTCGAGGGAGACCCAGTACTTC. Translated, it gives CASSPREVSRETQYF.

V usage is TRBV18 and J usage is TRBJ2-2; 9 bases match TRBD2. CDR1 and CDR2 from the germline V gene are KGHSH and LQKENI. The length of the CDR3 is 18 residues. The J segment lost 0 bases and the V segment lost 3 bases, leaving 8 bases of the junction unmatched. The CDR3 sequence: CASSPRVAGAANTGELFF. As DNA, the CDR3 is TGTGCCAGCTCACCTCGGGTAGCGGGAGCGGCGAACACCGGGGAGCTGTTTTTT.

CDR3 protein: CASSLDRGQVYGYTF. CDR3 bases: TGTGCCAGCAGCTTGGACAGGGGGCAGGTCTATGGCTACACCTTC. The V and J genes are TRBV5-5 and TRBJ1-2, with 9 positions matching TRBD1. Looked up from germline, CDR1 is SGHKS and CDR2 is YYEKEE (reference sequence). The CDR3 spans 15 residues. Trimming cost V 0 bases and J 4 bases; bases outside gene matches: 4.

The chain couples TRBV6-5 to TRBJ1-1, with D perhaps TRBD1 (5 bases). CDR3 length: 15 amino acids. From germline, CDR1 is MNHEY and CDR2 SVGAGI. V was clipped by 5 bases and J by 6 bases, with 19 bases between them. The CDR3, as DNA: TGTGCCAGCAGTGCGCCCCCCGGTGGGGCAGCTGAAGCTTTCTTT. Translated, it gives CASSAPPGGAAEAFF.

This clone was found a few times. The J gene is TRBJ1-2, the V gene TRBV28; the D is unclear. Trimming left V 7 bases short and J 0 bases short, with 12 bases between. There are 14 residues in the CDR3. CDR1 is MDHEN, CDR2 SYDVKM, per germline. The CDR3 region has the DNA TGTGCCAGCATCCCAGGAACTCCTAACTATGGCTACACCTTC. Protein: CASIPGTPNYGYTF.

The rearrangement uses TRBV6-5 and TRBJ1-1; D gene unclear. CDR3 length: 13 residues. Germline V lookup: CDR1 MNHEY, CDR2 SVGAGI. Trimming removed 6 bases at V and 1 base at J, with 9 bases between. Here the CDR3 DNA reads TGTGCCAGCAGCTCATACAAGAACACTGAAGCTTTCTTT. Its protein product is CASSSYKNTEAFF.